The T cell receptor beta chain under discussion was sequenced for a study of glioma-infiltrating T cells after dendritic cell vaccination. As for the study in general: Dendritic cell vaccine was injected intradermally three times, biweekly.

None of the glioblastoma patients had an isocitrate dehydrogenase mutation. Here immunoSEQ multiplex PCR was the method, and the copy in TCRdb shows in-frame clones only, minus some. The table includes 65,000 to 90,000 clones, 82% detected once. Study-level findings and limits: Estimated pretreatment TIL content predicted outcome after dendritic cell vaccination.

Concerning this clone: Its antigen is undetermined.

The CDR3 extends over 16 amino acids. Trimming removed 4 bases from V and 7 bases from J, with 18 bases in between. Germline V lookup: CDR1 SGHDT, CDR2 YYEEEE. Sequenced material: blood, taken before dendritic cell vaccination. V usage is TRBV5-6 and J usage is TRBJ1-6; D is possibly TRBD1 (6 bases). The source of this sequence is a human donor with glioblastoma. This chain's CDR3 is CASSTRGGVRNSPLHF. CDR3 sequence (DNA): TGTGCCAGCAGCACGCGAGGGGGGGTACGGAATTCACCCCTCCACTTT. Full variable domain (outside the CDR3, taken from reference TRBV5-6 and TRBJ1-6): DAGVTQSPTHLIKTRGQQVTLRCSPKSGHDTVSWYQQALGQGPQFIFQYYEEEERQRGNFPDRFSGHQFPNYSSELNVNALLLGDSALYLCASSTRGGVRNSPLHFGNGTRLTVT.